This T cell receptor beta chain was retrieved from a study of shared clonotypes between healthy human individuals. This CDR3 has 15 residues. CDR1 is LNHDA, CDR2 SQIVND, per germline (reference sequence). The germline V and J ends were trimmed by 3 bases and 0 bases, with 11 bases remaining between them. Sequencing was performed with immunoSEQ multiplex PCR; in TCRdb, only in-frame clones are kept and a portion is missing. The repertoire includes approximately 710,000 clones, less than 95% of them detected once, and 34% sits in the top ten. Each of the donors was a healthy adult who was HIV-negative and had not had a recent acute infection or vaccination.

V usage is TRBV19 and J usage is TRBJ1-1, with D possibly matching TRBD1 (6 bases). The clonotype comes from a man aged 18 to 29 in good health. Some clones in this sample may be carry-over from other donors' samples. Specimen: memory CD8+ T cells from PBMCs. Subset of the sample: CD45RO+ cells pooled with CCR7-negative TemRA cells. CDR3 region: CASSINRAMNTEAFF. CDR3 sequence (DNA): TGTGCCAGTAGTATTAACAGGGCTATGAACACTGAAGCTTTCTTT.